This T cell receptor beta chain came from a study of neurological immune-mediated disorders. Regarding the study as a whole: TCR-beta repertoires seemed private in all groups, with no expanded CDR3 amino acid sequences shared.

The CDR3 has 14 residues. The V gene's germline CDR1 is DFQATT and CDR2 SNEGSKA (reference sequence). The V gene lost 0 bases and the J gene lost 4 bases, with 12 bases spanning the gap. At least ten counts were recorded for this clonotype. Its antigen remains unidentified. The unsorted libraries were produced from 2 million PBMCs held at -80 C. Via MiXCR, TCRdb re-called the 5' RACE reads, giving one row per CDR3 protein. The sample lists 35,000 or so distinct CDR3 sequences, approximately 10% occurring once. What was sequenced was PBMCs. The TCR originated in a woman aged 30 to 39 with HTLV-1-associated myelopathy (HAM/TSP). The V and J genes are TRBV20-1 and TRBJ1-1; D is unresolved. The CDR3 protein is CSARDPKGGTEAFF. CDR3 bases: TGCAGTGCTAGAGATCCGAAGGGCGGCACTGAAGCTTTCTTT.